This TCR beta chain stems from a study of Graves' ophthalmopathy and Graves' hyperthyroidism. This clonotype was found many times. Its antigen is undetermined. PBMCs were density-gradient isolated from roughly 9.5 ml fresh blood. The authors amplified TCR beta CDR3 regions from RNA transcripts. Second-round multiplex PCR followed a first-round RT-PCR using HTBI primers. TCRdb called the multiplex PCR reads again in MiXCR, with one record for every CDR3 protein. The top ten clones hold around 1.6% of a sample with nearly 400,000 distinct CDR3 sequences, approximately 16% of them seen once. This CDR3 comprises 15 residues. V trimming: 5 bases; J trimming: 7 bases; junction bases outside the gene matches: 12. The germline CDR1 and CDR2 sequences are DFQATT and SNEGSKA (reference sequence). Study-level points and caveats: Detected in blood as well were most expanded thyroid clonotypes with frequency above 0.001.

Material for sequencing was peripheral blood. This sequence joins TRBV20-1 and TRBJ2-7, with 12 positions matching TRBD2. The sequence derives from a woman between 18 and 29 years old with Graves' ophthalmopathy. CDR3: CSAPGLAGTLGEQYF. The CDR3 DNA reads as TGCAGTGCTCCAGGACTAGCGGGAACCTTGGGGGAGCAGTACTTC.